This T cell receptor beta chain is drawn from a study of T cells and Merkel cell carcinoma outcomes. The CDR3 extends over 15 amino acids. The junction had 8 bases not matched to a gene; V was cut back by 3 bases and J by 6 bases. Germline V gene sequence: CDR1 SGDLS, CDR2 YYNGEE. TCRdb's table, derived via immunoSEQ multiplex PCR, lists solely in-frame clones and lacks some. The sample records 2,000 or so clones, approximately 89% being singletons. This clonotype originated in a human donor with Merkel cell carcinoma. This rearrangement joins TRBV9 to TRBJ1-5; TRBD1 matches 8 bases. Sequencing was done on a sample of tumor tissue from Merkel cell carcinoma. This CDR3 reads CASSEGQGGSQPQHF. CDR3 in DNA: TGTGCCAGCAGCGAAGGACAGGGAGGGAGTCAGCCCCAGCATTTT. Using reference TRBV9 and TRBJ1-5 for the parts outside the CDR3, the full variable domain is DSGVTQTPKHLITATGQRVTLRCSPRSGDLSVYWYQQSLDQGLQFLIQYYNGEERAKGNILERFSAQQFPDLHSELNLSSLELGDSALYFCASSEGQGGSQPQHFGDGTRLSIL.